Below, one TCR beta chain is given with its context. This entry is derived from a study of T cell responses to AZD1222 COVID-19 vaccine. The germline CDR1 and CDR2 sequences are LNHDA and SQIVND (reference sequence). This CDR3 contains 11 residues. Trimming stripped 5 bases from V and 9 bases from J, with 8 bases between. Data came from immunoSEQ multiplex PCR; TCRdb stores just in-frame clones and leaves some out. Of tens of thousands of clones in the sample, about nine tenths were seen once. The rearrangement uses TRBV19 and TRBJ2-1; no reliable D call. The clonotype comes from an adult who received the AZD1222 COVID-19 vaccine. This specimen was peripheral blood, taken 28 days after the second AZD1222 dose. The CDR3 DNA sequence: TGTGCCAGTAGTGGGGTCACTGAGCAGTTCTTC. Its translation: CASSGVTEQFF.